One and the same sample provided the 24 T cell receptor beta chains below, sequenced in a study of memory CD4+ T cells and cytomegalovirus serostatus. Single viable CD3+CD4+CD8-CD45RO+ cells were sorted as the memory CD4+ T cells. Assay used: immunoSEQ multiplex PCR; TCRdb lists only in-frame clones, some missing. The profile shows tens of thousands of clones, 82% of them singletons. Sequencing was carried out using memory CD4+ T cells from blood. These receptors all stem from an adult in good health and CMV-seronegative.

The chain joins TRBV6-4 to TRBJ2-1; 8 bases are shared with TRBD2. Germline V gene lookup returns CDR1 MRHNA and CDR2 SNTAGT. V dropped 0 bases and J dropped 12; count of bases not matched to a gene: 4. This CDR3 has 13 residues. The CDR3 coding sequence is TGTGCCAGCAGTGACTCGGAGCGGGGGAGGCAGTTCTTC. Translated, it gives CASSDSERGRQFF.

The chain employs TRBV5-6 and TRBJ2-2, with 9 positions matching TRBD1. Looked up from germline, CDR1 is SGHDT and CDR2 is YYEEEE. The CDR3 is 16 amino acids. V was clipped by 1 base and J by 3 bases; unmatched bases: 4. CDR3 loop: CASSLPDRGDTGELFF. In DNA, the CDR3 is TGTGCCAGCAGCTTGCCGGACAGGGGTGACACCGGGGAGCTGTTTTTT.

The chain has TRBV6-6 and TRBJ2-5, with D possibly matching TRBD2 (5 bases). Germline V gene data show CDR1 as MNHNY and CDR2 as SVGAGI (reference sequence). Between the trimmed V and J ends, which lost 7 bases and 3 bases, there was a span of 6 bases. CDR3 length: 11 residues. In DNA form, the CDR3 reads TGTGCCAGCAAGAGGGAAGAGACCCAGTACTTC. Translated, it gives CASKREETQYF.

The V gene is TRBV7-2, the J gene TRBJ2-1; D unclear. The CDR3 consists of 12 residues. Germline assignment: CDR1 SGHTA and CDR2 FQGNSA. DNA for the CDR3: TGTGTTAATGCAAGCTCCTACAATGAGCAGTTCTTC. It translates to CVNASSYNEQFF. The variable domain in full, with the rest retrieved from reference TRBV7-2 and TRBJ2-1, is GAGVSQSPSNKVTEKGKDVELRCDPISGHTALYWYRQSLGQGLEFLIYFQGNSAPDKSGLPSDRFSAERTGGSVSTLTIQRTQQEDSAVYLCVNASSYNEQFFGPGTRLTVL.

This chain uses TRBV5-1 with TRBJ2-7; 9 nucleotides match TRBD1. The germline gives CDR1 SGHRS, CDR2 YFSETQ. CDR3 length: 13 residues. V lost 10 bases to trimming and J lost 1 base; unmatched junction nucleotides: 6. The CDR3 DNA sequence: TGCGCCTCCAGGGGACAGGGATCCTACGAGCAGTACTTC. Its translation: CASRGQGSYEQYF. The whole variable domain, filled in from reference TRBV5-1 and TRBJ2-7, reads KAGVTQTPRYLIKTRGQQVTLSCSPISGHRSVSWYQQTPGQGLQFLFEYFSETQRNKGNFPGRFSGRQFSNSRSEMNVSTLELGDSALYLCASRGQGSYEQYFGPGTRLTVT.

For the CDR3, the DNA is TGTGCCAGCAGGGGGTCCCAGGGGCAAGATACGCAGTATTTT. Encoded protein: CASRGSQGQDTQYF. The chain links TRBV6-7 to TRBJ2-3; D is perhaps TRBD1 (6 bases). TRBV6-7 is an ORF, with its function uncertain. CDR3 length equals 14 residues. Trimming cost V 6 bases and J 5 bases, with 15 bases left between them.

This clone is labeled medium-sized. The rearrangement uses TRBV7-2 and TRBJ2-7, with D possibly TRBD1 on 6 matching bases. Trimming left V 5 bases short and J 4 bases short, with 9 bases between. There are 12 residues in the CDR3. Germline CDR1 is SGHTA and CDR2 is FQGNSA. CDR3 residues: CASSQQGYEQYF. The CDR3 bases are TGTGCCAGCAGCCAACAGGGATACGAGCAGTACTTC. The whole variable domain, filled in from reference TRBV7-2 and TRBJ2-7, reads GAGVSQSPSNKVTEKGKDVELRCDPISGHTALYWYRQSLGQGLEFLIYFQGNSAPDKSGLPSDRFSAERTGGSVSTLTIQRTQQEDSAVYLCASSQQGYEQYFGPGTRLTVT.

J is TRBJ1-4 and V is TRBV11-2; tentatively, D is TRBD1 (6 bases). CDR1 SGHAT and CDR2 FQNNGV come from the germline V gene. This CDR3 comprises 15 residues. The V gene lost 6 bases and the J gene lost 8 bases, with 19 bases spanning the gap. Here the CDR3 reads CASRDTGRKGEKLFF. The CDR3 region has the DNA TGTGCCAGCAGAGATACAGGGAGGAAAGGAGAAAAACTGTTTTTT.

The V gene is TRBV18, the J gene TRBJ1-5; tentatively, D is TRBD1 (5 bases). V dropped 3 bases and J dropped 5 bases, with 11 bases sitting between them. This CDR3 is 14 amino acids long. The germline V gene encodes CDR1 KGHSH and CDR2 LQKENI. The CDR3 loop is CASSPAARDQPQHF. CDR3 bases: TGTGCCAGCTCACCTGCGGCCAGGGATCAGCCCCAGCATTTT.

This rearrangement joins TRBV5-4 to TRBJ2-3; possibly TRBD2 for D (6 bases). The germline V gene has CDR1 SGHNT and CDR2 YYREEE (reference sequence). This CDR3 contains 13 residues. Trimming removed 1 base from V and 6 bases from J, with 9 bases in between. CDR3 bases: TGTGCCAGCAGCTTGATGGCGGGGGATACGCAGTATTTT. This gives the protein CASSLMAGDTQYF.

The chain carries TRBV5-6 and TRBJ2-3, with 9 bases lining up with TRBD2. The V gene's germline CDR1 is SGHDT and CDR2 YYEEEE. The CDR3 sequence is 13 residues long. V was clipped by 2 bases and J by 12 bases; unmatched bases: 7. CDR3 amino acids: CASSFVAGESQYF. DNA for the CDR3: TGTGCCAGCAGCTTCGTAGCGGGGGAATCACAGTATTTT.

The rearrangement joins TRBV7-3 to TRBJ1-6, with D perhaps TRBD1 (6 bases). Germline V gene sequence: CDR1 SGHTA, CDR2 FQGTGA. V dropped 1 base and J dropped 7 bases, with 11 bases sitting between them. CDR3 length: 15 residues. The chain's CDR3 is CASSLSSGDNSPLHF. As DNA, the CDR3 is TGTGCCAGCAGCTTAAGTTCAGGGGACAATTCACCCCTCCACTTT.

The J gene is TRBJ1-2, the V gene TRBV28, with TRBD1 matching 11 bases. Unmatched junction bases numbered 13, after V lost 6 bases and J lost 4 bases. CDR1 is MDHEN and CDR2 is SYDVKM in the germline V gene. The CDR3 consists of 17 residues. CDR3 DNA: TGTGCCAGCAGAGCATCGGACAGGGGGCGAGACTTCTATGGCTACACCTTC. Translating it yields CASRASDRGRDFYGYTF.

The J gene is TRBJ2-3, the V gene TRBV10-3; D possibly uses TRBD1 or TRBD2 (5 bases each). Trimming stripped 11 bases from V and 7 bases from J, with 19 bases between. This CDR3 comprises 13 residues. Germline assignment: CDR1 ENHRY and CDR2 SYGVKD. The CDR3 coding sequence is TGTGCCGTCTCAGGGACCGAGAGAAATACGCAGTATTTT. Its translation: CAVSGTERNTQYF.

This clone was recorded only once. The V gene is TRBV6-6, the J gene TRBJ2-7; D may be TRBD2 (7 bases). The CDR3 is made up of 14 amino acids. V shed 8 bases and J shed 9 bases, with 23 bases lying between them. Germline-derived CDR1 and CDR2 are MNHNY and SVGAGI (reference sequence). The chain's CDR3 is CASAPTGTTVGQYF. CDR3 sequence (DNA): TGTGCCAGCGCACCAACAGGGACTACTGTCGGGCAGTACTTC.

A note on this clone: The junction and the germline gene differ at one end; a read error may be behind it. The J gene is TRBJ2-5, the V gene TRBV7-7, with D possibly being TRBD1 or TRBD2 (5 bases each). The germline V gene has CDR1 SSHAT and CDR2 FNYEAQ (reference sequence). The length of the CDR3 is 15 residues. CDR3 nucleotides: TGTGCTAGCAGCCTGGGGGACGGATATCAAGAGACCCAGTACTTC. Protein sequence: CASSLGDGYQETQYF.

This rearrangement joins TRBV18 to TRBJ1-1; D may be TRBD1 (6 bases). The CDR3 contains 15 residues. CDR1 KGHSH and CDR2 LQKENI come from the germline V gene. Trimming shortened V by 2 bases and J by 4 bases, and 14 bases separated the two germline ends. The CDR3 here is CASSPSEGESTEAFF. The CDR3 nucleotides read TGTGCCAGCTCACCAAGCGAGGGGGAGAGCACTGAAGCTTTCTTT. The variable domain in full, completed from reference TRBV18 and TRBJ1-1, reads NAGVMQNPRHLVRRRGQEARLRCSPMKGHSHVYWYRQLPEEGLKFMVYLQKENIIDESGMPKERFSAEFPKEGPSILRIQQVVRGDSAAYFCASSPSEGESTEAFFGQGTRLTVV.

The rearrangement joins TRBV30 to TRBJ1-6; 10 nucleotides match TRBD1. V gave up 5 bases and J gave up 7 bases; unmatched junction bases: 5. Germline CDR1 reads GTSNPN; CDR2 reads SVGIG (reference sequence). This CDR3 is 14 amino acids long. The CDR3 loop is CAWGTGVGNSPLHF. The CDR3 nucleotides read TGTGCCTGGGGGACAGGGGTCGGGAATTCACCCCTCCACTTT.

This chain uses TRBV9 with TRBJ2-5; 15 bases match TRBD2. V was pared by 4 bases and J by 4 bases, with 5 bases of the junction left unmatched. Germline CDR1 reads SGDLS; CDR2 reads YYNGEE. CDR3 length: 16 residues. CDR3 nucleotide sequence: TGTGCCAGCAGCCGCGGACTAGCGGGGGGGTTAGAGACCCAGTACTTC. It yields the protein CASSRGLAGGLETQYF.

The chain is built from TRBV19 and TRBJ1-5; TRBD1 is a possible D gene (5 bases). The CDR3 is 14 residues long. Trimming took 1 base from V and 6 from J, leaving 10 bases between them. The germline gives CDR1 LNHDA, CDR2 SQIVND (reference sequence). The CDR3 region has the DNA TGTGCCAGTAGTATAGGGGGGTGGGGTCAGCCCCAGCATTTT. Its translation: CASSIGGWGQPQHF.

The chain has TRBV7-6 and TRBJ1-1; the D is unclear. Germline V gives CDR1 SGHVS, CDR2 FNYEAQ. The CDR3 has 13 amino acids. V was shortened by 6 bases and J by 1 base, with 9 bases between the two germline ends. CDR3 loop: CASSLTRNTEAFF. DNA for the CDR3: TGTGCCAGCAGTCTCACGAGGAACACTGAAGCTTTCTTT.

The chain carries TRBV7-9 and TRBJ1-4, with 8 positions matching TRBD1. Unmatched junction bases numbered 8, after V lost 5 bases and J lost 6 bases. Germline loops: CDR1 SEHNR, CDR2 FQNEAQ (reference sequence). The CDR3 has 15 amino acids. The chain's CDR3 is CASSRGAGGDEKLFF. The DNA for the CDR3 is TGTGCCAGCAGCCGTGGGGCAGGGGGCGATGAAAAACTGTTTTTT.

The chain couples TRBV6-1 to TRBJ1-3, with 8 bases lining up with TRBD1. CDR1 is MNHNS, CDR2 SASEGT, per germline. CDR3 length: 14 amino acids. V shed 6 bases and J 5 bases; nucleotides not matched to a gene: 6. For the CDR3, the DNA is TGTGCCAGCAGATACGACAGGGGAAGAAACACCATATATTTT. It specifies CASRYDRGRNTIYF.

V gene TRBV9 combines with J gene TRBJ1-2, with D possibly matching TRBD1 (5 bases). V lost 3 bases, J lost 8 bases, and 14 bases lay in between. The CDR3 consists of 13 residues. Germline CDR1 SGDLS, CDR2 YYNGEE. The CDR3 nucleotides are TGTGCCAGCAGCGCATCCCAGGGACTCGGCTACACCTTC. Translation: CASSASQGLGYTF.